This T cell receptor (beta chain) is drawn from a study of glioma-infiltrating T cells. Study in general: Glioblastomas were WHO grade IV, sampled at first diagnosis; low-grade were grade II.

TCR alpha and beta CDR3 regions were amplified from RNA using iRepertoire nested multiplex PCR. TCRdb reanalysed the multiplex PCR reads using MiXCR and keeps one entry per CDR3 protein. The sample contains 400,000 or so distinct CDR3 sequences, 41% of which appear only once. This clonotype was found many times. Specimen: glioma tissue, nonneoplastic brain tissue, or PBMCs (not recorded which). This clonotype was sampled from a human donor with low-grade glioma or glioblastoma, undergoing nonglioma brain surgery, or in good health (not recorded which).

Written as DNA, the CDR3 is TGTGCCAGCAGTCCGACAGGGATCTACGAGCAGTACTTC. This sequence encodes CASSPTGIYEQYF. The chain joins TRBV6-1 to TRBJ2-7, with 7 bases identical to TRBD1. This CDR3 comprises 13 residues. Germline V lookup: CDR1 MNHNS, CDR2 SASEGT. The V gene end was trimmed by 5 bases and the J gene end by 3 bases; junction bases not matched to a gene: 4.